Listed below are T cell receptor beta chains from one sample, sequenced in a study of blood T cell repertoires in COVID-19. Data came from immunoSEQ multiplex PCR; TCRdb stores just in-frame clones and leaves some out. The table has about 400,000 clones, under 90% seen once. Source material: PBMCs or T cells enriched from blood (not recorded which). All receptors come from a woman between 25 and 40 years old who had recovered from COVID-19. CDR3s include the opening cysteine and the closing phenylalanine or tryptophan. A D gene is named only where the DNA matches it firmly. Clone size is stated in some rows and not others, as once, few, many or a class when expanded.

cdr3_nt cdr3_aa d_call clone_size j_call v_call
TGTGCCAGCAGCCCCCAGGGGGCGCCTGGGGCCAACGTCCTGACTTTC CASSPQGAPGANVLTF TRBD1 . TRBJ2-6 TRBV5-8
TGTGCCACCAGTGACCCGACTAGCGGGGTCACAGATACGCAGTATTTT CATSDPTSGVTDTQYF TRBD2 . TRBJ2-3 TRBV24-1
TGTGCCAGCAGCAGCTCCCAGGGGGCCTATGAGCAGTTCTTC CASSSSQGAYEQFF TRBD1 . TRBJ2-1 TRBV7-3
TGTGCCAGCAGTTTTACCGGGAATCAGCCCCAGCATTTT CASSFTGNQPQHF . . TRBJ1-5 TRBV12-3/TRBV12-4
TGTGCCAGCAGCTTACCGGTACAGGCCCGGTTCTTC CASSLPVQARFF . . TRBJ2-1 TRBV7-2
TGCGCCAGCAGCCAAATGGACAACTCTGGAAACACCATATATTTT CASSQMDNSGNTIYF . . TRBJ1-3 TRBV4-1
TGTGCCAGCAGTTACTCGAACCCAGCCTACGAGCAGTACTTC CASSYSNPAYEQYF . . TRBJ2-7 TRBV6-5
TGTGCCAGCAGCTCAGGGACAGGGAACGGGTATTTT CASSSGTGNGYF TRBD1 . TRBJ2-3 TRBV5-6
TGCGCCAGCAGCCGTCAGGGGGTCGACAATTCACCCCTCCACTTT CASSRQGVDNSPLHF TRBD1 . TRBJ1-6 TRBV5-1
TGTGCCAGCAGTTTACAGACAGGGGGAAACACCATGTATTTT CASSLQTGGNTMYF TRBD1 . TRBJ1-3 TRBV28
TGTGCCAGCAGTGCGACTAGCGGGGCGGAGACCCAGTACTTC CASSATSGAETQYF TRBD2 . TRBJ2-5 TRBV6-4
TGTGCCAGCAGCTTGCGGACAGGACAAGAGACCCAGTACTTC CASSLRTGQETQYF TRBD1 . TRBJ2-5 TRBV5-6
TGTGCCAGCAGTTTAGGGGCCCGAATCTCTGGAAACACCATATATTTT CASSLGARISGNTIYF . . TRBJ1-3 TRBV28
TGTGCCACCAGCAGAGATAGGGGGGGCTTCCCAAACGTTCGTAGCACAGATACGCAGTATTTT CATSRDRGGFPNVRSTDTQYF . few TRBJ2-3 TRBV15
TGTGCCATCAGTCGGAAGGACAGGAACACTGAAGCTTTCTTT CAISRKDRNTEAFF . . TRBJ1-1 TRBV10-3
TGCGCCAGCAGCCAAGATTGGACAGGGAGCTATGGCTACACCTTC CASSQDWTGSYGYTF TRBD1 . TRBJ1-2 TRBV4-3
TGCGCCAGCAGTCCCCCTATGGGACAGGGCTATCAGCCCCAGCATTTT CASSPPMGQGYQPQHF TRBD1 . TRBJ1-5 TRBV23-1
TGTGCCAGCAGCTTAGAGGAGGTTTCACCCCTCCACTTT CASSLEEVSPLHF . . TRBJ1-6 TRBV7-2
TGTGCCAGCAGCTTAGCCGGGGGGACCATAACGACTGAGCAGTTCTTC CASSLAGGTITTEQFF TRBD2 . TRBJ2-1 TRBV7-9
TGTGCCAGCAGCAAGTCTGGGGGACAGGGGTCCACTGAAGCTTTCTTT CASSKSGGQGSTEAFF TRBD1 . TRBJ1-1 TRBV7-9
TGTGCCAGCAGCCGGACAGGGGCCGGGGAGCTGTTTTTT CASSRTGAGELFF TRBD1 . TRBJ2-2 TRBV5-4
TGTGCCTGGAGTGTATCGGGACAGAGAAATGAAAAACTGTTTTTT CAWSVSGQRNEKLFF TRBD1 . TRBJ1-4 TRBV30
TGCGCCAGCACGCTCCGGCGGGCCCCGTCCTCCGAGCAGTTCTTC CASTLRRAPSSEQFF . . TRBJ2-1 TRBV5-1
TGTGCCAGCAGCCAAGGAGTTACCAGCTCTGGAAACACCATATATTTT CASSQGVTSSGNTIYF . . TRBJ1-3 TRBV7-3
TGTGCCACCAGCGGTACAGGGAGTGAAAAACTGTTTTTT CATSGTGSEKLFF . . TRBJ1-4 TRBV15
TGTGCCAGCCTCGGGAGGTCCTCCTACAATGAGCAGTTCTTC CASLGRSSYNEQFF TRBD2 . TRBJ2-1 TRBV27
TGTGCCAGCACCTGGGTGAGGTTTGAAGGCTACACCTTC CASTWVRFEGYTF . . TRBJ1-2 TRBV28
TGTGCCAGCAGTTTGGTAGCCGGGGTCAGCTCCTACGAGCAGTACTTC CASSLVAGVSSYEQYF . . TRBJ2-7 TRBV27
TGTGCCAGTAGTATTGTTGCGTACTCGTACTACACCTTC CASSIVAYSYYTF . . TRBJ1-2 TRBV19
TGTGCCAGCAGCTTAACGCACAGCCCCTACAATGAGCAGTTCTTC CASSLTHSPYNEQFF . . TRBJ2-1 TRBV7-3
TGTGCCAGCAGCTTAGGGACAGGGGTGAATTCACCCCTCCACTTT CASSLGTGVNSPLHF TRBD1 . TRBJ1-6 TRBV7-3
TGTGCCAGCAGCTCGCAACATAGCGGGGGGCAACTGGATACGCAGTATTTT CASSSQHSGGQLDTQYF TRBD2 . TRBJ2-3 TRBV3-1/TRBV3-2
TGTGCCAGCAGGACAGGGTTCGACACTGAAGCTTTCTTT CASRTGFDTEAFF TRBD1 . TRBJ1-1 TRBV6-5
TGCAGCGTTGAAGATCGGGGGGCAGGGGCCTTTTATGGCTACACCTTC CSVEDRGAGAFYGYTF . . TRBJ1-2 TRBV29-1
TGCAGCGTCCTGATCCCCGGTGATGGTGAAAAACTGTTTTTT CSVLIPGDGEKLFF . . TRBJ1-4 TRBV29-1
TGTGCCACCAGTGATCCGTCACTAGCGGGCCACTACAATGAGCAGTTCTTC CATSDPSLAGHYNEQFF TRBD2 . TRBJ2-1 TRBV24-1
TGTGCCAGCAGTGACTCTCTTAGCAATCAGCCCCAGCATTTT CASSDSLSNQPQHF . few TRBJ1-5 TRBV6-5
TGTGCCAGCAGTAGGGAGGAGAATCAGCCCCAGCATTTT CASSREENQPQHF . . TRBJ1-5 TRBV6-5
TGTGCCAGCAGTACCCGCGCCCGGGACAGGGGATATGGCTACACCTTC CASSTRARDRGYGYTF TRBD1 few TRBJ1-2 TRBV27
TGTGCCTGGAGTGGGGGGGGATCTGAATCACCCCTCCACTTT CAWSGGGSESPLHF . . TRBJ1-6 TRBV30
TGTGCCAGCTCGCCTCAGGGGGCGGAAGCTTTCTTT CASSPQGAEAFF TRBD1 . TRBJ1-1 TRBV18
TGCGCCAGCAGCTTGGCCCTACAGGGAATGACTGAAGCTTTCTTT CASSLALQGMTEAFF . . TRBJ1-1 TRBV5-1
TGTGCCAGCTCGAAAAAACTCCTCCTGAAGGACAGGGTGCGGAATTCACCCCTCCACTTT CASSKKLLLKDRVRNSPLHF . . TRBJ1-6 TRBV21-1
TGTGCCAGCAGTTTATCGGGTGCAGCGGGGGCCCCACGGGGCGAGCAGTACTTC CASSLSGAAGAPRGEQYF TRBD2 few TRBJ2-7 TRBV27
TGTGCCTGGGCGGTTGGACAGCCGAATCAGCCCCAGCATTTT CAWAVGQPNQPQHF . . TRBJ1-5 TRBV30
TGTGCCAGCAGTATACCACGGACTAGCGGCTCCTACGAGCAGTACTTC CASSIPRTSGSYEQYF TRBD2 . TRBJ2-7 TRBV27
TGTGCCAGCAGTTGGCTCCTGGACACTGAAGCTTTCTTT CASSWLLDTEAFF . . TRBJ1-1 TRBV27
TGTGCCACCAGCAGGAGGGGGGGGACTGAAGCTTTCTTT CATSRRGGTEAFF . . TRBJ1-1 TRBV15
TGTGCCAGCAGCCCTCTCACTAGCGGGTCGCAAGAGACCCAGTACTTC CASSPLTSGSQETQYF TRBD2 . TRBJ2-5 TRBV5-4
TGTGCCAGCTCACTACCCCCGCTAGCGGGAGTCACCGGGGAGCTGTTTTTT CASSLPPLAGVTGELFF TRBD2 . TRBJ2-2 TRBV18
TGTGCCAGCAGTTCCCGGACAGGGGGAAATAATTCACCCCTCCACTTT CASSSRTGGNNSPLHF TRBD1 . TRBJ1-6 TRBV28